This T cell receptor beta chain comes out of a study of blood T cell repertoires in COVID-19. For the study at large: Sources were T cells, B-cell-depleted T cells, or PBMCs; the material itself was cDNA or gDNA.

With 6 bases clipped from V and 0 bases from J, the junction kept 4 bases outside the gene matches. The CDR3 sequence is 15 residues long. Germline loops: CDR1 SNHLY, CDR2 FYNNEI. In the study's own analysis: Amplification from reference gene primers served as the basis for estimated nucleated cell counts. TCRdb's copy holds only in-frame clones and misses some; the assay was immunoSEQ multiplex PCR. The V and J calls and clone size are taken from that table; D and trimming were inferred from the DNA. The table records more than 90,000 clones, 80% to 90% of them present only once. This receptor was obtained from a man in his forties with acute or convalescent COVID-19. Specimen: peripheral blood. The rearrangement links TRBV2 to TRBJ2-1; 8 positions agree with TRBD1. The CDR3 region is CASRADRASYNEQFF. The CDR3 nucleotides are TGTGCCAGCAGGGCGGACAGGGCCTCCTACAATGAGCAGTTCTTC.